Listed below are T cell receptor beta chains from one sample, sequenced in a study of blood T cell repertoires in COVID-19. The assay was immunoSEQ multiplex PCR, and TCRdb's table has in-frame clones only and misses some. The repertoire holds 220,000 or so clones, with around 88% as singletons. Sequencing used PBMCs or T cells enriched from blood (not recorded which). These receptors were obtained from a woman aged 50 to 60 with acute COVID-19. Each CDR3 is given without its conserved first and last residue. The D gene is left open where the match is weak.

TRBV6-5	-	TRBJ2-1	ASSYASTYNEQF
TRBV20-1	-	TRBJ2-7	SASHRVGEQY
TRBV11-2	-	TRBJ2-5	ASSLEASLGAQY
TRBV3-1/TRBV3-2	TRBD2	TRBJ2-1	ASREGGSSYNEQF
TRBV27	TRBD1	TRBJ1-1	ASSIRDRGDDTEAF
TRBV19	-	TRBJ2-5	ASSIAGSQETQY
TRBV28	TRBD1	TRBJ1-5	ASSYPGTGGYQPQH
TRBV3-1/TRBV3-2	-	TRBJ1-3	ASSLRVQGSGNTIY
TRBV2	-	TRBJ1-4	ASSQTGGRDEKLF
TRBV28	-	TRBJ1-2	ASSLFSSGYT
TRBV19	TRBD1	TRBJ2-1	ASSRDRGYEQF
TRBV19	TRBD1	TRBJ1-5	ASRDRGNQPQH
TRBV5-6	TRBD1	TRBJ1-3	ASSRTGISGNTIY
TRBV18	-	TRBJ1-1	ASSPAQSRSTEAF
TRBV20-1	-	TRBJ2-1	SARRHSEQF
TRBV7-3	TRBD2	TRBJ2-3	ASSPGLATDTQY